This T cell receptor (beta chain) was identified in a study of cytomegalovirus exposure and HLA in healthy donors. This CDR3 is 14 amino acids long. Germline CDR1 is SGHRS and CDR2 is YFSETQ. The V segment lost 4 bases and the J segment 8 bases; nucleotides outside the gene matches: 10. PCR involved 60 Vbeta and 13 Jbeta primers. Produced via immunoSEQ multiplex PCR; TCRdb's table is partial and in-frame only. The sample totals roughly 39,000 clones. Concerning this clone itself: Antigen specificity is unknown.

General observations from the study: A later analysis reportedly found fewer N-insertions in an Asian-associated ancestry cluster than the approximately 700-donor mean.

This receptor was taken from a woman in her twenties or thirties in good health and CMV-seropositive. Sequencing was done on a sample of PBMCs. The chain recombines TRBV5-1 with TRBJ1-1; 8 bases are shared with TRBD1. CDR3 DNA: TGCGCCAGCAGCAAAACAGGGACAGGCGGCGAAGCTTTCTTT. It yields the protein CASSKTGTGGEAFF. The variable domain in full, with the rest retrieved from reference TRBV5-1 and TRBJ1-1, is KAGVTQTPRYLIKTRGQQVTLSCSPISGHRSVSWYQQTPGQGLQFLFEYFSETQRNKGNFPGRFSGRQFSNSRSEMNVSTLELGDSALYLCASSKTGTGGEAFFGQGTRLTVV.